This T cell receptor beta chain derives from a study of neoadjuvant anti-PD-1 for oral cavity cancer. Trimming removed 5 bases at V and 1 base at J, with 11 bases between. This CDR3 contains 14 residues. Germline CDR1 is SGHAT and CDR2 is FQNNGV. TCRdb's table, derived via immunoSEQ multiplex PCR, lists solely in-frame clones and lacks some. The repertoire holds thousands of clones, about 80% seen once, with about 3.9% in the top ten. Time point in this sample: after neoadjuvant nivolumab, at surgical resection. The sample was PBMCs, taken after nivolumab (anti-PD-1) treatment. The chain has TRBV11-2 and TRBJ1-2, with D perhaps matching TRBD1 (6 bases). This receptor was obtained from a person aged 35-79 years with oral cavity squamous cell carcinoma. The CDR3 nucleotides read TGTGCCAGCAGCCAGAACAGGGTTAACTATGGCTACACCTTC. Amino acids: CASSQNRVNYGYTF.